This paragraph reports one TCR beta chain. The antigen this receptor binds is unknown. No base qualities exist here, and no much larger clone lies one base off it. This record belongs to a study of cytomegalovirus exposure and HLA in healthy donors (dated by TCRdb to 2015 to 2018). Study-wide context: According to a later analysis, one platform produced both the 100 to 150 validation repertoires and the 666 repertoires of the first cohort. The study was designed to test whether signatures of past pathogen exposure could be identified by cataloging public T cell receptors. In addition to the first cohort of 666 subjects, a separate validation cohort of approximately 130 different subjects was used. To predict cytomegalovirus infection status, the study combined high-throughput TCR immunosequencing, statistical association of individual TCRs with disease status, and machine learning.

What the research found in general, with its limitations: Of the cluster scores, around 95% were above 0 in a later analysis, which found that TCRs clustered in the first cohort also tended to co-occur in the 95 to 150 validation repertoires. According to the authors, the approach could potentially be generalized to other disease states and immunological phenotypes. In vitro tests confirmed that a few of the cytomegalovirus-associated TCR beta chains recognize cytomegalovirus antigens. All 120 or so repertoires were used to score co-occurrence in the validation cohort in a later analysis, because that analysis had no HLA typing for the cohort. A total of 150 to 200 TCR beta chains were listed by the study as associated with cytomegalovirus. The classifier was reported to diagnose cytomegalovirus status with high specificity and sensitivity in both the original and validation cohorts. Across donors, most TCR sequences were observed very rarely, whereas some public TCRs were present in many individuals.

The germline V gene (reference sequence) specifies LNHDA as CDR1 and SQIVND as CDR2. V was cut back by 5 bases and J by 2 bases, leaving a gap of 9 bases between them. The CDR3 holds 13 amino acids from the cysteine to the phenylalanine. Only the CDR3 region is kept as DNA, spanning 39 bases read in frame from base 1. Libraries came from the immunoSEQ multiplex PCR assay. As for how the authors treated the data: A statistical classification framework was built for diagnosing cytomegalovirus status from the catalog of TCR beta chain sequences. Held by TCRdb, this immuneACCESS table contains in-frame sequences only and omits some clones. Under half of the omission traces to an unresolved V gene where checked; the cause of the rest is unknown. V and J calls and clone size come straight from that table; D and trimming were deduced from the DNA. Counted in this sample were roughly 350,000 clones; 80% to 90% of them appeared once. The top ten clonotypes cover 0.7% to 0.85% of the sample.

The donors were included in the validation cohort of over a hundred subjects, a group kept apart from the roughly 700-subject first cohort. This TCR came from a woman under 30 in good health and CMV-seronegative. The chain was built from TRBV19 and TRBJ1-1; tentative D gene TRBD1, with 6 bases matching. Sequencing input: PBMCs. CDR3 sequence: CASSQQGNTEAFF. The DNA sequence reads TGTGCCAGTAGTCAACAGGGAAACACTGAAGCTTTCTTT.